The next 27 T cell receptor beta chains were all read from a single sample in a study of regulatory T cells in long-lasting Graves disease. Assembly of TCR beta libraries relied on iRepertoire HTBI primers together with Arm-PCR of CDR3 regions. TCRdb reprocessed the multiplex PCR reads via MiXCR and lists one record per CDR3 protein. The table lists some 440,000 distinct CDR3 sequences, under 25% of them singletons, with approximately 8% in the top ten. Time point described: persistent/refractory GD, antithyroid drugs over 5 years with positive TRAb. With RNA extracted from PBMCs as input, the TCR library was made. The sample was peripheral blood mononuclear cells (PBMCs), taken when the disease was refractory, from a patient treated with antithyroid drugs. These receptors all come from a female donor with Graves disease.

Written as DNA, the CDR3 is TGTGCCAGCTCTGAACAGGGAGGGAAAACTGAAGCTTTCTTT. This codes for CASSEQGGKTEAFF. The chain uses TRBV6-4 and TRBJ1-1; tentative D call: TRBD1 (6 bases). CDR1 is MRHNA and CDR2 is SNTAGT in the germline V gene. The V and J ends lost 8 bases and 5 bases respectively, with 18 bases between them. This CDR3 has 14 residues.

CDR3 sequence reads: CSVEGGRANTYNEQFF. The CDR3 DNA sequence: TGCAGCGTCGAGGGAGGGCGGGCCAATACCTACAATGAGCAGTTCTTC. This sequence joins TRBV29-1 and TRBJ2-1; 7 nucleotides agree with TRBD2. This CDR3 has 16 residues. The germline CDR1 and CDR2 sequences are SQVTM and ANQGSEA. Trimming cost V 6 bases and J 2 bases; bases outside gene matches: 13.

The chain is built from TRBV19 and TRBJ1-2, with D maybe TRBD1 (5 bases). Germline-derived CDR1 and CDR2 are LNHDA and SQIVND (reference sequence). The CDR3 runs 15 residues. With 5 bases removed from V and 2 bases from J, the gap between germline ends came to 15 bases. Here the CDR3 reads CASSPTRTLNYGYTF. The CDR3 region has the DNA TGTGCCAGTAGTCCGACCAGGACACTCAACTATGGCTACACCTTC.

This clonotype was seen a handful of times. Here the CDR3 reads CASSEWAEEAFF. CDR3 DNA sequence: TGTGCCAGCAGTGAATGGGCAGAGGAAGCTTTCTTT. The V gene is TRBV6-4, the J gene TRBJ1-1; D is ambiguous. The length of the CDR3 is 12 residues. The germline V and J ends were trimmed by 3 bases and 8 bases, with 10 bases remaining between them. The germline CDR1 and CDR2 sequences are MRHNA and SNTAGT.

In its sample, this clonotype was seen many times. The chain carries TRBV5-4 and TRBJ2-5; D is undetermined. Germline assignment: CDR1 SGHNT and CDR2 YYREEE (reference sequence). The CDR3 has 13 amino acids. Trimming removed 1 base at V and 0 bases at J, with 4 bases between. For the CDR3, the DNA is TGTGCCAGCAGCTTGCAGGACCAAGAGACCCAGTACTTC. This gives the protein CASSLQDQETQYF.

The CDR3 is CASTTSGWAGGTQYF. In DNA form, the CDR3 reads TGTGCCAGCACTACCAGCGGGTGGGCTGGTGGGACCCAGTACTTC. The V gene is TRBV2, the J gene TRBJ2-5; a possible D gene is TRBD2 (6 bases). Germline CDR1 reads SNHLY; CDR2 reads FYNNEI. The CDR3 loop spans 15 amino acids. Trimming removed 7 bases at V and 7 bases at J, with 22 bases between.

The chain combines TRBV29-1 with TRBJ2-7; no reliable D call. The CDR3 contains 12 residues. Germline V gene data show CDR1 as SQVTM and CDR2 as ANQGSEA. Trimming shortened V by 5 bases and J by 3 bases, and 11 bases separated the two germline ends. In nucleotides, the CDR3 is TGCAGCGTTTTAGGACCAGGCTACGAGCAGTACTTC. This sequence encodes CSVLGPGYEQYF.

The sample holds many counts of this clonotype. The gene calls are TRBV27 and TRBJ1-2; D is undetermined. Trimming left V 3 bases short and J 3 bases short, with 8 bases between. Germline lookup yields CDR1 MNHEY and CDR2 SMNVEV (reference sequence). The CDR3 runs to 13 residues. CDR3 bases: TGTGCCAGCAGTTTCAACGGTGACTATGGCTACACCTTC. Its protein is CASSFNGDYGYTF.

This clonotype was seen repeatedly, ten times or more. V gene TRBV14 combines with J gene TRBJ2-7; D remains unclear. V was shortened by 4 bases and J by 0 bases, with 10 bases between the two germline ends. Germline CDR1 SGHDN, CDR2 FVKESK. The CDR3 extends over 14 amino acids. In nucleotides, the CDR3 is TGTGCCAGCAGCCCGGAGACCCGCTCCTACGAGCAGTACTTC. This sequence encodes CASSPETRSYEQYF.

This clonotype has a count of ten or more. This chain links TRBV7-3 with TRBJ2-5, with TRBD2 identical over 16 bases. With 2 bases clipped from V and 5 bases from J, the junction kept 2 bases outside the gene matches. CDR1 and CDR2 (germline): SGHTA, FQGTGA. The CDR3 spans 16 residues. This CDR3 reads CASSLGTSGGAETQYF. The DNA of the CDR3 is TGTGCCAGCAGCTTAGGGACTAGCGGGGGGGCGGAGACCCAGTACTTC.

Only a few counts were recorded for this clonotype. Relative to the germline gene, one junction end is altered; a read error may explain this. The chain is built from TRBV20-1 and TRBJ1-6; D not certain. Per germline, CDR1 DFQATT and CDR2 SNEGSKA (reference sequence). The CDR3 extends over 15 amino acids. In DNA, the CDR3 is TGCAGTGCTAGAGATCTGGACCGCTTTAATCCACCCCTCCACTTT. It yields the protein CSARDLDRFNPPLHF.

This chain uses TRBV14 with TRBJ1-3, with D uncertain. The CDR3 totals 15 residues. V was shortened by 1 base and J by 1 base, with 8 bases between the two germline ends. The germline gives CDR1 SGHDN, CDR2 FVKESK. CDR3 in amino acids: CASSQVLGSGNTIYF. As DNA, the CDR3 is TGTGCCAGCAGCCAAGTCTTGGGTTCTGGAAACACCATATATTTT.

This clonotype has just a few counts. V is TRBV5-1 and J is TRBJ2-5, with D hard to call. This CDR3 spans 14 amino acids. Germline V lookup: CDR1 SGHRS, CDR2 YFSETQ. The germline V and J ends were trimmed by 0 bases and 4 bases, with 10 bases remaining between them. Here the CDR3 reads CASSLDYGRETQYF. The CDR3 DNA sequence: TGCGCCAGCAGCTTGGATTATGGACGAGAGACCCAGTACTTC.

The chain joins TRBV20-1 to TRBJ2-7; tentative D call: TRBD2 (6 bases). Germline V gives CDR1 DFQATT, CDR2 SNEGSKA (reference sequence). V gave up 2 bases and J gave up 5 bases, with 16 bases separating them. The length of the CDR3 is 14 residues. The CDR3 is CSARIGGNSHEQYF. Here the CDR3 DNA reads TGCAGTGCTAGAATCGGAGGGAATTCCCACGAGCAGTACTTC.

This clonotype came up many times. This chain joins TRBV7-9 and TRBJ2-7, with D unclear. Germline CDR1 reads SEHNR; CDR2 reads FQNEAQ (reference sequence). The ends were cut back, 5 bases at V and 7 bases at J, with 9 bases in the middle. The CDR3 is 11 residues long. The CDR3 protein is CASSPFEEQYF. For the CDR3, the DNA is TGTGCCAGCAGCCCCTTCGAAGAGCAGTACTTC.

In nucleotides, the CDR3 is TGTGCCAGCAGCGGGACAGGGAAAGAGACCCAGTACTTC. Translation gives CASSGTGKETQYF. The chain has TRBV7-8 and TRBJ2-5; 9 nucleotides match TRBD1. The CDR3 loop spans 13 amino acids. Looked up from germline, CDR1 is SGHVS and CDR2 is FQNEAQ. V lost 5 bases to trimming and J lost 3 bases; unmatched junction nucleotides: 1.

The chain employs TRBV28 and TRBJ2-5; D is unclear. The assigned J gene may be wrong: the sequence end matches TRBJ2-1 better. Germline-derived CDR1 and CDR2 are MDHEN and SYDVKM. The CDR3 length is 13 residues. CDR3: CASSFVGYNEQFF. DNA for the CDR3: TGTGCCAGCAGTTTTGTGGGGTACAATGAGCAGTTCTTC.

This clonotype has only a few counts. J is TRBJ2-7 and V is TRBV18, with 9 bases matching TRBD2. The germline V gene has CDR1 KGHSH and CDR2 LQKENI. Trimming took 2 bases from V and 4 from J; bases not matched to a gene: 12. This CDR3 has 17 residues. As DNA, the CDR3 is TGTGCCAGCTCACCATATCGCGGGAGGGCCAATTGGTACGAGCAGTACTTC. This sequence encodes CASSPYRGRANWYEQYF.

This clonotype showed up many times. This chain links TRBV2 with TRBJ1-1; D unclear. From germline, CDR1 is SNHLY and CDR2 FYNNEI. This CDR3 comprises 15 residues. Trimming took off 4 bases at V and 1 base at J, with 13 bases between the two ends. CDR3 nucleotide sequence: TGTGCCAGCAGTGTAGGTAGGCAGAGGAACACTGAAGCTTTCTTT. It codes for CASSVGRQRNTEAFF.

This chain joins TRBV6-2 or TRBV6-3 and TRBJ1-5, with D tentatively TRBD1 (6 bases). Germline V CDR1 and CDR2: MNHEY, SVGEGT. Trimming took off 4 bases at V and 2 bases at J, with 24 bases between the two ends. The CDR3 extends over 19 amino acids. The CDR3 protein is CASSLGGQGIENRNQPQHF. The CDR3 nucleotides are TGTGCCAGCAGTTTGGGGGGGCAGGGAATCGAGAATCGCAATCAGCCCCAGCATTTT.

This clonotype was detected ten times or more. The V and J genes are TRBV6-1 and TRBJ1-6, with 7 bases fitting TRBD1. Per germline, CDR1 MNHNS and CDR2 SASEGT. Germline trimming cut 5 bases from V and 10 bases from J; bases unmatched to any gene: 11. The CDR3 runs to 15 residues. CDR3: CASSTNRGGESPLHF. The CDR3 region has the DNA TGTGCCAGCAGTACCAACAGGGGAGGCGAATCACCCCTCCACTTT.

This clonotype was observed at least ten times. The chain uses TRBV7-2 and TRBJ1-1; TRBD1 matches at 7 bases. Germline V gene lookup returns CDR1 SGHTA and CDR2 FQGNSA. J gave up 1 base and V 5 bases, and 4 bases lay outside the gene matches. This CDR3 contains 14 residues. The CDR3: CASSRGQRNTEAFF. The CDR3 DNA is TGTGCCAGCAGCAGGGGACAGAGGAACACTGAAGCTTTCTTT.

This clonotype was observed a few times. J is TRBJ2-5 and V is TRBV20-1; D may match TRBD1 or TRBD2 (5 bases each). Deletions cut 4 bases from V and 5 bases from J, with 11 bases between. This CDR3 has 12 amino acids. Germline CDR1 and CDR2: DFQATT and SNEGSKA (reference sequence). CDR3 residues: CSATGPPETQYF. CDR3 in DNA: TGCAGTGCTACGGGGCCCCCGGAGACCCAGTACTTC.

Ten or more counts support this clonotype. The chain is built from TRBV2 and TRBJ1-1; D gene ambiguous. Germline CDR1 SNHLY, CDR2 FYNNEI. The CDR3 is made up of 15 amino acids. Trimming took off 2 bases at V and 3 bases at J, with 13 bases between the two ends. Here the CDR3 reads CASSEYVVEDTEAFF. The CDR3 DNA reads TGTGCCAGCAGTGAATACGTGGTTGAAGACACTGAAGCTTTCTTT.

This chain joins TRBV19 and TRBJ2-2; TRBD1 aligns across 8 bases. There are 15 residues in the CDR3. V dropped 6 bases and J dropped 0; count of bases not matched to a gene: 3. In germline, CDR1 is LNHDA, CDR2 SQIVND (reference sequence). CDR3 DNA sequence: TGTGCCAGTAGCTGGACAGGGTCGAACACCGGGGAGCTGTTTTTT. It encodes CASSWTGSNTGELFF.

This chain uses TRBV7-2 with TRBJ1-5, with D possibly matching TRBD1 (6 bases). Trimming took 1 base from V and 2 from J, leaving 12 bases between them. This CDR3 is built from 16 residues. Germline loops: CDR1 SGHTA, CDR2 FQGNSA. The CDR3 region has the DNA TGTGCCAGCAGCTTAGGACCAGGGGAAGGCAATCAGCCCCAGCATTTT. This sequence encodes CASSLGPGEGNQPQHF.

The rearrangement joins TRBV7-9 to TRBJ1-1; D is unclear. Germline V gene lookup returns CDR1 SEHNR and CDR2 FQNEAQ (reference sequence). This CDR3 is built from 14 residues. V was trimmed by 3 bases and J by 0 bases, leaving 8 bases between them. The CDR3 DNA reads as TGTGCCAGCAGCTTGATAGGAATGAACACTGAAGCTTTCTTT. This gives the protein CASSLIGMNTEAFF. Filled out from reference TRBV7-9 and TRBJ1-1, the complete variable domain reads DTGVSQNPRHKITKRGQNVTFRCDPISEHNRLYWYRQTLGQGPEFLTYFQNEAQLEKSRLLSDRFSAERPKGSFSTLEIQRTEQGDSAMYLCASSLIGMNTEAFFGQGTRLTVV.